This paragraph covers one T cell receptor beta chain sequence. The data originate from a study of blood T cell repertoires in COVID-19. About the study: COVID-19 samples, acute and convalescent, were from the United States, Italy and Spain. Sources were T cells, B-cell-depleted T cells, or PBMCs; the material itself was cDNA or gDNA.

Recruited during active infection, patients (from Seattle) were subsequently followed longitudinally. Authors' processing steps: Estimation of nucleated cell counts relied on the amplification of reference gene primers. Measured with immunoSEQ multiplex PCR; TCRdb has only the in-frame clones, and not every one. For V, J and clone size, that table is used; D and trimming come from the DNA. The data contain approximately 350,000 clones, around nine tenths of them seen just once; the ten biggest clones take up just over 7%. The V end lost 0 bases, the J end lost 0 bases, and 6 bases lay between the germline ends. Per germline, CDR1 KGHSH and CDR2 LQKENI. CDR3 length: 16 residues.

The sequence was obtained from an older woman with COVID-19, enrolled during active disease. The specimen sequenced was peripheral blood. This chain uses TRBV18 with TRBJ2-6; tentatively, D is TRBD1 (5 bases). The CDR3 bases are TGTGCCAGCTCACCACCTAGGGGCTCTGGGGCCAACGTCCTGACTTTC. Its protein is CASSPPRGSGANVLTF.